The present TCR beta chain was sequenced within a study of cytomegalovirus exposure and HLA in healthy donors (TCRdb year 2017). Concerning the study at large: According to an earlier analysis of 550 to 750 of the donors, 150 million to 200 million T cells yielded roughly 110 million unique TCR beta sequences and more than 250 Gb of sequence data. An earlier analysis of a few hundred of the donors applied high-throughput TCR beta sequencing to assess whether each TCR beta V gene segment acted as functional or pseudogenic. The genetic ancestry cluster associated with self-reported Caucasian donors included about 84% of the approximately 430 genotyped donors. Five DR-DQ haplotypes were treated as single units for association and clustering because of strong linkage in the cohort. To study patterns of TCR occurrence, a later analysis re-analyzed previously published TCR beta repertoires from 666 donors and added high-resolution HLA genotyping. To predict cytomegalovirus infection status, the study brought together high-throughput TCR immunosequencing, statistical association of individual TCRs with disease status, and machine learning. Both class I and class II loci were covered by HLA typing, at four-digit resolution. Donor age, sex, ethnicity and CMV serostatus were compiled alongside the repertoire data. The number of donors typed differed by locus, with roughly 620-630 for A, B, C, DRB1 and DQB1, about 500 for DQA1, 600 to 610 for DPA1, and around 430 for DPB1. A later genetic analysis took genome-wide SNP genotypes for 398 of the 666 donors and used that subset as a discovery cohort. In addition to the first cohort of several hundred subjects, a separate validation cohort of 100 to 150 different subjects was used. An early release covering roughly 640 HLA-typed donors comprised around 300 gigabases of sequencing data and tens of millions of unique TCR sequences. All discovery cohort repertoires had been generated on a single sequencing platform. Among some 410 genotyped donors of the cohort, an average of about 240,000 unique TCR beta nucleotide sequences were sequenced per donor, roughly 20% of them non-productive. The T cell repertoires of 666 subjects were profiled by immunosequencing and related to cytomegalovirus serostatus. Rather than using new phenotypic data, the later analysis identified candidate immune exposures from TCR beta sequences and from how often those sequences occurred across donors. The study was designed to test whether signatures of past pathogen exposure could be identified by cataloging public T cell receptors.

Reading the germline V gene gives CDR1 SQVTM and CDR2 ANQGSEA. The CDR3 goes from the cysteine to the phenylalanine over 13 residues. CDR3 DNA only is kept here, 39 bases in frame from base 1. From V the trimming removes 7 bases and from J it removes 1 base, while the gene matches leave 6 bases of the junction unaccounted for. This clone showed up just a few times. The clone's antigen remains unknown. One base away there is no much larger clone; base qualities are not given. The investigation overall reported the following: Because some donors lacked HLA typing at each locus, the association tests relied only on the typed subset. Compared with equally common non-associated chains, HLA-associated TCR beta chains in a later analysis were more clonally expanded and had lower generation probabilities. In vitro tests confirmed that a few of the cytomegalovirus-associated TCR beta chains recognize cytomegalovirus antigens. Only TCR beta chains were sequenced in this cohort, and the absence of alpha or paired-chain data limited detectable features. Some IMGT-functional V segments, including TRBV6-2 and TRBV6-3, could not be told apart with the 87-base-pair reads, so those segments were excluded. Roughly uniform sequencing depth across donors was assumed in presence/absence analyses, although this assumption may not hold. A cluster of highly shared sequence variants was judged likely to represent a technical artifact of the sequencing pipeline. Across donors, most TCR sequences were observed very rarely, whereas some public TCRs were present in many individuals. A later analysis found that most CMV-associated TCR beta chains appeared HLA-restricted, with HLA associations seemingly driven largely by CMV exposure. Roughly 15 rarely observed V segments, including chromosome 9 orphons, were excluded from the earlier analysis of approximately 500 of the donors because counts were too low. The authors suggested that the approach could potentially be generalized to other disease states and immunological phenotypes. The classifier was reported to diagnose cytomegalovirus status with high specificity and sensitivity in both the original cohort and the validation cohort. An earlier analysis of around 540 of the donors showed that most TCR beta V segments appeared in productive rearrangements either about 90% or about 30% of the time, which broadly matched IMGT annotations. CMV serostatus was the only immune exposure information available for the cohort. According to a later genetic analysis, donors in an Asian-associated ancestry cluster had fewer N-insertions in productive TCRs than the roughly 700-donor mean. Several of the top co-occurrence clusters appeared to be linked to parvovirus B19, influenza, CMV and Epstein-Barr virus, according to a later analysis. A later genetic analysis associated a missense DCLRE1C variant with V-gene and J-gene trimming of TCR beta chains, and an independent cohort replicated the association. In a later analysis, the rate of TCR association differed among HLA loci, with DRB1 alleles having the most associated TCRs and HLA-C alleles having the fewest. Specific HLA alleles were associated with 16,951 TCR beta sequences at a false discovery rate of 0.05 in a later analysis. The study listed over 150 TCR beta chains as associated with cytomegalovirus. A further reported finding was that TCR beta sequences accurately predicted the HLA-A and HLA-B alleles for most subjects in the first cohort. Linkage disequilibrium might explain the correlated functional status among segregating V segments, but an unknown experimental factor could not be excluded. Assigning TCR associations to individual alleles was difficult when HLA alleles, especially DR and DQ, strongly co-occurred.

The cohort was made up of several hundred healthy bone marrow donors. At the time of sampling, all cohort members were nominally healthy, though unrecorded immune exposures were likely present. The donor tested CMV seropositive and was one of the 289 seropositive cohort members. A peripheral blood sample was provided by each donor, and peripheral blood mononuclear cells were used for TCR beta sequencing. The Qiagen DNeasy Blood Extraction Kit was used to extract genomic DNA from the blood cell samples. Library prep was done by the immunoSEQ multiplex PCR assay. For the multiplex PCR, a mixture combining 60 forward primers for TCR Vbeta segments and 13 reverse primers for TCR Jbeta segments was used. The CDR3 region of rearranged TCR beta genes was amplified from genomic DNA by a multiplex PCR assay. The amplified TCR beta libraries were sequenced on the Illumina HiSeq System as 87-base-pair reads. The authors' analysis ran thus. In a later analysis, tens of millions of unique TCR beta chains were counted across the 500 to 850 repertoires, and some 10 million of these chains were shared by at least two donors. Raw reads were error-corrected and collapsed into unique sequences with a nearest-neighbor algorithm that merged closely related sequences to remove PCR and sequencing errors. CDR3 sequences were aligned to IMGT reference sequences to assign V, D and J gene segments. Each retained sequence needed at least a six-nucleotide match to both a V gene segment and a J gene segment. A rearrangement was called productive if the CDR3 had no stop codons and remained in frame with V and J, and every other rearrangement was called non-productive. CDR3 was defined according to IMGT convention as the region running from the second conserved V-encoded cysteine to the conserved J-encoded phenylalanine. In an earlier analysis of 550 to 650 of the donors, sequences lacking an unambiguous match to a single V gene segment were excluded. In an earlier analysis of several hundred of the donors, V segments were called functional above 56.7% productive rearrangements and were called segregating when the between-donor standard deviation exceeded 5%. To diagnose cytomegalovirus status from the catalog of TCR beta chain sequences, a statistical classification framework was built. A later analysis assigned V and J genes by comparing TCR nucleotide sequences with IMGT/GENE-DB human TR gene sequences. A later analysis assigned CDR3 sequences and most-parsimonious VDJ recombination scenarios with the TCRdist pipeline. In a later analysis, each TCR beta chain was defined by its CDR3 amino acid sequence together with its V-gene family, and reads lacking a unique V-gene family were excluded. As a way to deal with suspected cross-contamination and a sequencing artifact, a later analysis dropped 450 to 600 nucleotide sequences that were highly shared and had low generation probability. For each public chain, a later analysis derived a clonal expansion index from normalized ranks of inferred template counts within each repertoire. In a later analysis, generation probabilities were computed using a VDJ recombination model fitted to out-of-frame rearrangements, and the results were checked against IGoR. Hypergeometric tests were used in a later analysis to score TCR-TCR, TCR-HLA and TCR-CMV co-occurrence, with a repertoire-size bias correction applied to the TCR pairs. A later analysis estimated false discovery rates by permuting HLA or CMV assignments 20 times. In a later analysis, co-occurring TCRs were grouped using DBSCAN, with TCRdist sequence similarity added in when clustering inside HLA-allele-positive subsets. Repertoires with fewer than 30,000 or more than 120,000 public chains, plus five repertoires with anomalous nucleotide sharing, were excluded from co-occurrence clustering. TCRdb took this table from immuneACCESS and kept in-frame rearrangements with V and J called. Such tables lack part of the clones; where checked against another copy, unresolved V genes explain under half of the gap, and the rest is unexplained. The V and J calls and clone size are taken from that table; D and trimming were inferred from the DNA. This sample is represented by about 98,000 clones; about 83% of them were singletons. The ten biggest clones cover approximately 16% of the sample.

This clonotype was obtained from a man aged 60 to 75 in good health and CMV-seropositive. The sequencing input was PBMCs. The V and J segments used are TRBV29-1 and TRBJ2-7; 8 bases in the junction line up with TRBD1. The DNA reads TGCAGCGCAGGACAGGGACCATCCTACGAGCAGTACTTC. The encoded protein is CSAGQGPSYEQYF.